These 32 T cell receptor beta chains share one sample of origin, sequenced in a study of T cell changes during pregnancy in multiple sclerosis. Clones were sequenced by immunoSEQ multiplex PCR, and TCRdb holds only the in-frame ones, with some missing. Of 39,000 or so clones listed, about 90% are singletons. The sequenced sample was CD4+ T cells from peripheral blood mononuclear cells, obtained after pregnancy. All receptors come from a female donor in good health, enrolled as a control in a pregnancy study.

V gene TRBV30 combines with J gene TRBJ1-2, with D unclear. V gave up 3 bases and J gave up 4 bases, with 18 bases separating them. Germline V CDR1 and CDR2: GTSNPN, SVGIG (reference sequence). The CDR3 totals 15 residues. The CDR3 DNA reads as TGTGCCTGGAGGTCCGTTGGCCATCGACTCTATGGCTACACCTTC. Its protein product is CAWRSVGHRLYGYTF. The full variable domain, rest sourced from reference TRBV30 and TRBJ1-2, is SQTIHQWPATLVQPVGSPLSLECTVEGTSNPNLYWYRQAAGRGLQLLFYSVGIGQISSEVPQNLSASRPQDRQFILSSKKLLLSDSGFYLCAWRSVGHRLYGYTFGSGTRLTVV.

This clone was recorded once. The J gene is TRBJ1-5, the V gene TRBV5-1; a possible D gene is TRBD1 (6 bases). In germline, CDR1 is SGHRS, CDR2 YFSETQ. V lost 6 bases to trimming and J lost 1 base, with 14 bases between them. The CDR3 runs 15 residues. The CDR3 here is CASKQGSESNQPQHF. The CDR3 DNA reads TGCGCCAGCAAACAGGGCTCGGAAAGCAATCAGCCCCAGCATTTT. The variable domain in full, with the rest retrieved from reference TRBV5-1 and TRBJ1-5, is KAGVTQTPRYLIKTRGQQVTLSCSPISGHRSVSWYQQTPGQGLQFLFEYFSETQRNKGNFPGRFSGRQFSNSRSEMNVSTLELGDSALYLCASKQGSESNQPQHFGDGTRLSIL.

The chain is built from TRBV2 and TRBJ1-1; D possibly corresponds to TRBD1 (6 bases). The ends were cut back, 5 bases at V and 2 bases at J, with 15 bases in the middle. From germline, CDR1 is SNHLY and CDR2 FYNNEI. CDR3 length: 15 residues. CDR3 nucleotides: TGTGCCAGCAGTTGGGACACCCCAAGCAACACTGAAGCTTTCTTT. Protein sequence: CASSWDTPSNTEAFF.

The chain employs TRBV6-5 and TRBJ1-1; D is unclear. The germline CDR1 and CDR2 sequences are MNHEY and SVGAGI. This CDR3 has 13 residues. Trimming cost V 6 bases and J 0 bases, with 8 bases left between them. As DNA, the CDR3 is TGTGCCAGCAGACGGAGGATGAACACTGAAGCTTTCTTT. This codes for CASRRRMNTEAFF.

V gene TRBV4-3 combines with J gene TRBJ2-2; 9 positions agree with TRBD2. The CDR3 spans 16 residues. The germline CDR1 and CDR2 sequences are LGHNA and YSLEER. V lost 0 bases, J lost 4 bases, and 3 bases stayed unmatched. The CDR3 region is CASSQDARGGTGELFF. Written as DNA, the CDR3 is TGCGCCAGCAGCCAAGATGCGCGGGGGGGCACCGGGGAGCTGTTTTTT.

This chain joins TRBV19 and TRBJ2-5, with D tentatively TRBD2 (6 bases). V was shortened by 3 bases and J by 5 bases, with 13 bases between the two germline ends. Per germline, CDR1 LNHDA and CDR2 SQIVND (reference sequence). The CDR3 length is 14 residues. The CDR3 here is CASSIQLASETQYF. CDR3 nucleotide sequence: TGTGCCAGTAGTATTCAACTAGCAAGTGAGACCCAGTACTTC.

Remarks on this clone: Compared with germline, one end of the junction differs, possibly owing to a read error. The CDR3 nucleotides read TGCAGCGTAGAAGGGACTAGCGGGCCCCGGGAGCAGTTCTTC. It specifies CSVEGTSGPREQFF. The genes are TRBV29-1 and TRBJ2-1; 12 nucleotides line up with TRBD2. Germline assignment: CDR1 SQVTM and CDR2 ANQGSEA. This CDR3 contains 14 residues.

V is TRBV6-5 and J is TRBJ1-2; TRBD1 matches at 9 bases. CDR3 length: 13 residues. With 7 bases clipped from V and 6 bases from J, the junction kept 6 bases outside the gene matches. From germline, CDR1 is MNHEY and CDR2 SVGAGI. The CDR3 DNA sequence: TGTGCCAGCAACTGGGGACAGGGAGATGGCTACACCTTC. This translates into CASNWGQGDGYTF.

This CDR3 is CASSQELAGGQGQYF. The CDR3, as DNA: TGCGCCAGCAGCCAAGAACTAGCGGGGGGGCAGGGCCAGTACTTC. The chain recombines TRBV4-3 with TRBJ2-5, with 13 nucleotides matching TRBD2. CDR1 and CDR2 from the germline V gene are LGHNA and YSLEER. The V and J ends lost 0 bases and 10 bases, in that order; junction bases with no gene match: 5. The CDR3 loop spans 15 amino acids.

The chain carries TRBV5-4 and TRBJ1-1; 7 bases line up with TRBD1. V lost 0 bases to trimming and J lost 1 base; unmatched junction nucleotides: 6. Germline values: CDR1 SGHNT, CDR2 YYREEE (reference sequence). CDR3 length equals 16 residues. The CDR3 nucleotides are TGTGCCAGCAGCTTGGAGGCAGGGGGACCGAACACTGAAGCTTTCTTT. Translated, it gives CASSLEAGGPNTEAFF.

As regards this clone: One end of the junction fails to match germline, which may point to a read error. This rearrangement joins TRBV11-2 to TRBJ1-1, with 7 bases aligning to TRBD1. The CDR3 covers 14 residues. CDR1 is SGHAT, CDR2 FQNNGV, per germline. For the CDR3, the DNA is TGTGCCAGCAGCCTAGACAGGGTTGGGACTGAAGCTTTCTTT. Its translation: CASSLDRVGTEAFF.

The chain combines TRBV5-5 with TRBJ2-7; a weak D match, TRBD2 (6 bases). The CDR3 contains 18 residues. Per germline, CDR1 SGHKS and CDR2 YYEKEE (reference sequence). The ends were cut back, 4 bases at V and 0 bases at J, with 23 bases in the middle. The CDR3 nucleotides are TGTGCCAGCAGCCCTGCCGCATCGGGACTCCTCAACTCCTACGAGCAGTACTTC. Amino acid sequence: CASSPAASGLLNSYEQYF.

The chain links TRBV11-3 to TRBJ2-4; TRBD1 agrees at 8 bases. Germline CDR1 reads SGHNT; CDR2 reads YENEEA. The trim removed 4 bases at V and 0 bases at J, leaving 8 bases unmatched. The CDR3 extends over 17 amino acids. CDR3 nucleotides: TGTGCCAGCAGCTCGGGACAGGCGGTAGGAGCCAAAAACATTCAGTACTTC. Encoded protein: CASSSGQAVGAKNIQYF.

This clone is deemed medium-sized. The rearrangement links TRBV2 to TRBJ1-5; 7 bases fit TRBD1. Trimming took 6 bases from V and 10 from J; bases not matched to a gene: 9. The length of the CDR3 is 13 residues. Germline CDR1 and CDR2: SNHLY and FYNNEI. The CDR3 sequence is CASRWDSQRPQHF. The CDR3 coding sequence is TGTGCCAGCAGATGGGACAGTCAGAGACCCCAGCATTTT.

This clone was seen just once. The V call is TRBV18, the J call TRBJ1-1, with TRBD1 matching over 9 bases. From germline, CDR1 is KGHSH and CDR2 LQKENI. The trim removed 6 bases at V and 3 bases at J, leaving 5 bases unmatched. The CDR3 consists of 14 residues. In DNA form, the CDR3 reads TGTGCCAGCTCCCCCGGGACAGGGTACACTGAAGCTTTCTTT. This encodes CASSPGTGYTEAFF.

V gene TRBV11-2 combines with J gene TRBJ2-3; possibly TRBD2 for D (7 bases). The germline V gene encodes CDR1 SGHAT and CDR2 FQNNGV. The CDR3 loop spans 16 amino acids. Between the trimmed V and J ends, which lost 1 base and 2 bases, there was a span of 13 bases. The CDR3 nucleotides are TGTGCCAGCAGCTTAGGAGTGGGGGGGCACACAGATACGCAGTATTTT. The encoded protein is CASSLGVGGHTDTQYF.

The chain combines TRBV7-9 with TRBJ1-2; D perhaps matches TRBD1 (6 bases). With 1 base removed from V and 3 bases from J, the gap between germline ends came to 9 bases. Germline V gene sequence: CDR1 SEHNR, CDR2 FQNEAQ (reference sequence). This CDR3 region has 14 residues. The chain's CDR3 is CASSLGTADYGYTF. The CDR3 nucleotides read TGTGCCAGCAGCTTAGGGACAGCCGACTATGGCTACACCTTC.

The chain joins TRBV13 to TRBJ1-4; 8 bases agree with TRBD1. The CDR3 is made up of 23 amino acids. V was clipped by 6 bases and J by 0 bases; unmatched bases: 27. CDR1 and CDR2 (germline): PRHDT, FYEKMQ (reference sequence). The CDR3 region has the DNA TGTGCCAGCAGACTTAGGTACGCCGGGACAGGCGGGGGACCGGGTGCAACTAATGAAAAACTGTTTTTT. Its protein product is CASRLRYAGTGGGPGATNEKLFF.

The chain is built from TRBV19 and TRBJ1-4; 8 nucleotides line up with TRBD1. The V gene end was trimmed by 7 bases and the J gene end by 6 bases; junction bases not matched to a gene: 7. Germline V gene lookup returns CDR1 LNHDA and CDR2 SQIVND (reference sequence). This CDR3 is built from 14 residues. This CDR3 reads CASTPDRGYEKLFF. The CDR3 coding sequence is TGTGCCAGTACCCCTGACAGGGGATATGAAAAACTGTTTTTT.

This chain connects TRBV30 to TRBJ1-2; D is unclear. This CDR3 is 12 amino acids long. CDR1 and CDR2 from the germline V gene are GTSNPN and SVGIG (reference sequence). Between the trimmed V and J ends, which lost 8 bases and 5 bases, there was a span of 15 bases. DNA for the CDR3: TGTGCCCGGATTAGGGCGGGTTATGGCTACACCTTC. Protein sequence: CARIRAGYGYTF.

The chain links TRBV29-1 to TRBJ2-5; D gene uncertain. Trimming took off 7 bases at V and 5 bases at J, with 5 bases between the two ends. CDR1 and CDR2 from the germline V gene are SQVTM and ANQGSEA. This CDR3 comprises 9 residues. The CDR3, as DNA: TGCAGCGCTACGGAGACCCAGTACTTC. It specifies CSATETQYF.

This clone was detected only once. The rearrangement links TRBV19 to TRBJ1-1; 10 positions agree with TRBD1. Germline V gives CDR1 LNHDA, CDR2 SQIVND (reference sequence). J gave up 5 bases and V 9 bases, and 9 bases lay outside the gene matches. The CDR3 totals 14 residues. CDR3 nucleotides: TGTGCCAGCGCCCAGGGACAGGGGATTACTGAAGCTTTCTTT. Its protein product is CASAQGQGITEAFF.

This sequence joins TRBV6-4 and TRBJ1-2; no reliable D call. Trimming left V 3 bases short and J 8 bases short, with 25 bases between. Germline lookup yields CDR1 MRHNA and CDR2 SNTAGT. This CDR3 region has 17 residues. The CDR3 loop is CASSEALGGPGQPGYTF. The CDR3 nucleotides are TGTGCCAGCAGTGAAGCTTTAGGCGGGCCAGGCCAACCAGGCTACACCTTC.

The chain links TRBV11-2 to TRBJ2-2, with 9 nucleotides matching TRBD1. Germline assignment: CDR1 SGHAT and CDR2 FQNNGV. V lost 0 bases and J lost 6; bases outside the gene matches: 8. There are 17 residues in the CDR3. The CDR3 region has the DNA TGTGCCAGCAGCTTAGAAGAGACAGGGGGAGACCCCGGGGAGCTGTTTTTT. Encoded protein: CASSLEETGGDPGELFF. The full variable domain, completed using reference TRBV11-2 and TRBJ2-2, is EAGVAQSPRYKIIEKRQSVAFWCNPISGHATLYWYQQILGQGPKLLIQFQNNGVVDDSQLPKDRFSAERLKGVDSTLKIQPAKLEDSAVYLCASSLEETGGDPGELFFGEGSRLTVL.

This clone has only one observation. The chain carries TRBV10-3 and TRBJ2-2, with a weak D call TRBD2 (6 bases). Trimming cost V 3 bases and J 5 bases, with 7 bases left between them. The V gene's germline CDR1 is ENHRY and CDR2 SYGVKD. The CDR3 loop spans 13 amino acids. CDR3 nucleotide sequence: TGTGCCATCAGTGAAGGACTAACCGGGGAGCTGTTTTTT. Protein product: CAISEGLTGELFF.

The chain employs TRBV10-3 and TRBJ1-2; the D gene is possibly TRBD1 (6 bases). V was trimmed by 0 bases and J by 8 bases, leaving 22 bases between them. There are 17 residues in the CDR3. Germline assignment: CDR1 ENHRY and CDR2 SYGVKD. CDR3 coding DNA: TGTGCCATCAGTGAGTCGATAGCCGGGGGGCCCCCCAGCGGCTACACCTTC. Its translation: CAISESIAGGPPSGYTF.

The V and J genes are TRBV9 and TRBJ2-5, with D possibly being TRBD2 (7 bases). V shed 4 bases and J shed 4 bases, with 17 bases lying between them. Per the germline V gene, CDR1 is SGDLS and CDR2 is YYNGEE. The CDR3 consists of 15 residues. The CDR3 DNA reads as TGTGCCAGCAGCTCTCAATTGGGGGGGGCAGAGACCCAGTACTTC. It specifies CASSSQLGGAETQYF. Using reference TRBV9 and TRBJ2-5 for the parts outside the CDR3, the full variable domain is DSGVTQTPKHLITATGQRVTLRCSPRSGDLSVYWYQQSLDQGLQFLIQYYNGEERAKGNILERFSAQQFPDLHSELNLSSLELGDSALYFCASSSQLGGAETQYFGPGTRLLVL.

This clone was recorded only once. V usage is TRBV2 and J usage is TRBJ1-4; TRBD1 is a possible D gene (5 bases). The ends were cut back, 4 bases at V and 8 bases at J, with 8 bases in the middle. This CDR3 comprises 12 residues. Germline CDR1 SNHLY, CDR2 FYNNEI. This chain's CDR3 is CASSGQSEKLFF. Here the CDR3 DNA reads TGTGCCAGCAGTGGACAGTCGGAAAAACTGTTTTTT.

The chain uses TRBV27 and TRBJ2-1; 8 bases agree with TRBD2. The CDR3 has 17 amino acids. Trimming took 5 bases from V and 0 from J; bases not matched to a gene: 9. CDR1 and CDR2 (germline): MNHEY, SMNVEV (reference sequence). CDR3 residues: CASSLFPSGSSYNEQFF. CDR3 coding DNA: TGTGCCAGCAGTCTTTTCCCCAGCGGGAGCTCCTACAATGAGCAGTTCTTC.

This chain connects TRBV7-2 to TRBJ2-7; 14 nucleotides align to TRBD2. CDR1 is SGHTA and CDR2 is FQGNSA in the germline V gene. V lost 2 bases and J lost 2; bases outside the gene matches: 8. The CDR3 is 18 residues long. This chain's CDR3 is CASSLFAGTSGSTYEQYF. CDR3 nucleotides: TGTGCCAGCAGCTTATTCGCTGGGACTAGCGGGAGTACCTACGAGCAGTACTTC.

The V gene is TRBV5-8, the J gene TRBJ1-5; D uncertain. V gave up 4 bases and J gave up 1 base, with 12 bases separating them. In germline, CDR1 is SGHTS, CDR2 YDEGEE. This CDR3 contains 15 residues. CDR3: CASSETHRSNQPQHF. In DNA form, the CDR3 reads TGTGCCAGCAGCGAGACACATCGGAGCAATCAGCCCCAGCATTTT.

The chain has TRBV5-1 and TRBJ1-3, with D possibly being TRBD1 (5 bases). V dropped 4 bases and J dropped 0 bases, with 11 bases sitting between them. Germline V gene data show CDR1 as SGHRS and CDR2 as YFSETQ. This CDR3 is 15 amino acids long. In DNA, the CDR3 is TGCGCCAGCAGCATAACAGGCAACTCTGGAAACACCATATATTTT. Encoded protein: CASSITGNSGNTIYF.